The rows below give T cell receptor beta chains drawn from one sample of a study of long-term antiretroviral therapy in people with HIV. Assay used: immunoSEQ multiplex PCR; TCRdb lists only in-frame clones, some missing. The table has 25,000 to 30,000 clones, 75% to 95% seen once; the top ten hold 4.3%. The specimen was unsorted PBMCs, collected just over 5 years after starting antiretroviral therapy. The receptors derive from a woman between 40 and 55 years old with HIV. Both conserved end residues are part of each CDR3. Each record gives: V gene, J gene, CDR3 protein.

V: TRBV7-6
J: TRBJ1-1
CDR3: CASSLGGQNTEAFF

V: TRBV28
J: TRBJ2-5
CDR3: CASSKVRTSQETQYF

V: TRBV19
J: TRBJ2-7
CDR3: CASTLTGEGLEQYF

V: TRBV5-4
J: TRBJ2-5
CDR3: CASSSRTSGAGGETQYF

V: TRBV2
J: TRBJ2-1
CDR3: CASNGNGLIYEQFF

V: TRBV7-6
J: TRBJ1-1
CDR3: CASSLAPRRTGGTEAFF

V: TRBV6-5
J: TRBJ1-4
CDR3: CASSSRQREKLFF

V: TRBV5-1
J: TRBJ2-7
CDR3: CASSLAVSGILGEQYF

V: TRBV4-3
J: TRBJ1-2
CDR3: CASSRSSGGYGYTF

V: TRBV7-9
J: TRBJ2-1
CDR3: CASSSLRVASYNEQFF

V: TRBV19
J: TRBJ2-3
CDR3: CASSIATDPSTDTQYF

V: TRBV5-1
J: TRBJ1-1
CDR3: CASSLGQARSAFF